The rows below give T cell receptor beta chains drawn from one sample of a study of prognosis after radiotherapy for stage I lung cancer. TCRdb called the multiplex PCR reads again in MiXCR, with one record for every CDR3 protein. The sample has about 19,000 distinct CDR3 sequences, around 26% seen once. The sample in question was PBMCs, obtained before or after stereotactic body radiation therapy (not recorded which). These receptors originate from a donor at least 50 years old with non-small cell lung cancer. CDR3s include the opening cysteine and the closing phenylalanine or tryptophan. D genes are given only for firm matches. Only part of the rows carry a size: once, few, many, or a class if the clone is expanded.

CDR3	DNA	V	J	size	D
CSASGHRGETQYF	TGCAGTGCTAGTGGGCACCGCGGGGAGACCCAGTACTTC	TRBV20-1	TRBJ2-5	many	.
CASSSLTSGGKDEQFF	TGTGCCAGCAGCTCCCTGACTAGCGGGGGGAAGGATGAGCAGTTCTTC	TRBV7-9	TRBJ2-1	many	TRBD2
CASSLALRATNEQFF	TGCGCCAGCAGCTTGGCCTTGCGGGCAACGAATGAGCAGTTCTTC	TRBV5-1	TRBJ2-1	many	.
CASSYQGTSGSNEQFF	TGTGCCAGCAGTTACCAGGGGACTAGCGGGAGTAATGAGCAGTTCTTC	TRBV6-4	TRBJ2-1	many	TRBD2
CSARDIQGINEKLFF	TGCAGTGCTAGAGATATACAGGGGATCAATGAAAAACTGTTTTTT	TRBV20-1	TRBJ1-4	many	TRBD1
CSARATSGPWKTQYF	TGCAGTGCTAGAGCGACATCGGGGCCCTGGAAGACCCAGTACTTC	TRBV20-1	TRBJ2-5	many	.
CASSLGTGPLFGYTF	TGCGCCAGCAGCTTGGGGACAGGGCCGCTTTTTGGCTACACCTTC	TRBV5-1	TRBJ1-2	many	TRBD1
CATSRDTGQPQHF	TGTGCCACCAGCAGAGACACTGGCCAGCCCCAGCATTTT	TRBV15	TRBJ1-5	many	.
CASRKPGQGMGETQYF	TGTGCCAGCAGGAAACCGGGACAGGGGATGGGAGAGACCCAGTACTTC	TRBV6-1	TRBJ2-5	many	TRBD1
CASSIRTTGIATEAFF	TGTGCCAGCAGCATCCGAACGACAGGGATAGCCACTGAAGCTTTCTTT	TRBV7-8	TRBJ1-1	many	TRBD1
CASSIVKGNYGYTF	TGTGCCAGTAGTATAGTAAAGGGAAACTATGGCTACACCTTC	TRBV19	TRBJ1-2	many	.
CASSQGPGNYNEQFF	TGCGCCAGCAGCCAAGGTCCCGGCAACTACAATGAGCAGTTCTTC	TRBV4-1	TRBJ2-1	many	.
CASSELQLAGNIQYFGAGELFF	.	TRBV6-1	TRBJ2-2	.	.
CASAIGRGTDTQYF	TGTGCCAGCGCCATTGGCAGGGGCACAGATACGCAGTATTTT	TRBV7-9	TRBJ2-3	many	.
CASSQDRLNEKLFF	TGTGCCAGCAGCCAGGACAGGCTTAATGAAAAACTGTTTTTT	TRBV7-9	TRBJ1-4	many	TRBD1
CSARLAGGLGDFTDTQYF	TGCAGTGCTAGACTAGCGGGAGGGCTAGGGGATTTCACAGATACGCAGTATTTT	TRBV20-1	TRBJ2-3	medium-sized	TRBD2
CASSSDVGYEQYF	TGTGCCAGCAGTTCAGATGTGGGGTACGAGCAGTACTTC	TRBV7-6	TRBJ2-7	many	.
CASNLAVSGNEQFF	TGTGCCAGCAACCTAGCGGTATCGGGCAATGAGCAGTTCTTC	TRBV3-1	TRBJ2-1	.	TRBD2
CASSLGGAGTPNHGYTF	TGTGCCAGCAGCTTAGGTGGGGCAGGCACCCCTAACCATGGCTACACCTTC	TRBV7-8	TRBJ1-2	many	.
CASSEASGRKFF	TGTGCCAGCAGTGAGGCTAGCGGGAGGAAGTTCTTC	TRBV6-1	TRBJ2-1	.	TRBD2
CASSPGQGRGEQFF	TGTGCCAGCAGCCCTGGACAGGGGAGGGGTGAGCAGTTCTTC	TRBV9	TRBJ2-1	many	TRBD1
CANSSPVSSGGVTYTQYF	TGTGCCAACAGTTCCCCGGTGTCTAGCGGGGGGGTCACATATACGCAGTATTTT	TRBV6-5	TRBJ2-3	.	TRBD2
CASSQDLVRDTQYF	TGTGCCAGCAGCCAAGATTTAGTCCGAGATACGCAGTATTTT	TRBV3-1	TRBJ2-3	many	.
CASSFATYNEQFF	TGTGCCAGCAGCTTCGCCACCTACAATGAGCAGTTCTTC	TRBV7-2	TRBJ2-1	.	.
CASSAGAGGPTGELFF	TGTGCCAGCAGTGCCGGGGCGGGAGGGCCCACCGGGGAGCTGTTTTTT	TRBV2	TRBJ2-2	medium-sized	TRBD2
CASSLFSINEQFF	TGTGCCAGCAGCTTGTTTAGTATCAATGAGCAGTTCTTC	TRBV11-2	TRBJ2-1	many	.
CAIFTGHEQFF	TGTGCCATTTTCACAGGTCATGAGCAGTTCTTC	TRBV12-3/TRBV12-4	TRBJ2-1	.	.
CASSTAQESQPQHF	TGTGCCAGTAGTACGGCCCAGGAATCGCAGCCCCAGCATTTT	TRBV19	TRBJ1-5	many	.
CASSLGRAGEPRNEQYF	TGTGCCAGCAGCTTAGGTCGGGCGGGAGAGCCGAGGAACGAGCAGTACTTC	TRBV7-2	TRBJ2-7	.	TRBD2
CASSLVLLAAPGELFF	TGTGCCAGCAGCTTAGTCCTTCTAGCGGCTCCCGGGGAGCTGTTTTTT	TRBV7-8	TRBJ2-2	many	TRBD2
CASSYSFIEGWSNVLTF	TGTGCCAGCAGTTACTCTTTTATCGAGGGGTGGTCCAACGTCCTGACTTTC	TRBV6-2/TRBV6-3	TRBJ2-6	.	.
CASSLDGGSGNTIYF	TGCGCCAGCAGCTTGGACGGGGGCTCTGGAAACACCATATATTTT	TRBV5-1	TRBJ1-3	medium-sized	.
CASSLSWALYCYTF	TGTGCCAGCAGCTTATCATGGGCGCTTTATTGCTACACCTTC	TRBV7-9	TRBJ1-2	.	.
CATSGATGPYTGELFF	TGTGCCACCAGTGGGGCAACGGGACCCTACACCGGTGAGCTGTTTTTT	TRBV24-1	TRBJ2-2	.	.
CASRLTGVSYNEQFF	TGCGCCAGCCGCCTAACGGGAGTCTCCTACAATGAGCAGTTCTTC	TRBV5-1	TRBJ2-1	medium-sized	.
CANSLGYGYTF	TGTGCCAACAGTCTGGGATATGGCTACACCTTC	TRBV12-3/TRBV12-4	TRBJ1-2	.	.
CASSPGSYGYTF	TGTGCCAGCAGTCCGGGAAGCTATGGCTACACCTTC	TRBV28	TRBJ1-2	medium-sized	.
CASSLFLAGGSYEQYF	TGCGCCAGCAGCTTGTTTTTAGCGGGAGGGTCCTACGAGCAGTACTTC	TRBV5-1	TRBJ2-7	many	TRBD2
CANSGTGAGTIYF	TGTGCTAACAGCGGTACAGGGGCGGGCACCATATATTTT	TRBV9	TRBJ1-3	.	TRBD1
CSARGDSSYEQYF	TGCAGTGCTAGAGGGGACAGCTCCTACGAGCAGTACTTC	TRBV20-1	TRBJ2-7	many	TRBD1
CASSILGGSYNEQFF	TGTGCCAGTAGTATTCTTGGCGGGAGTTACAATGAGCAGTTCTTC	TRBV19	TRBJ2-1	many	TRBD2
CASSLAARTGGFGEQYF	TGCGCCAGCAGCTTGGCCGCTAGGACAGGGGGGTTCGGCGAGCAGTACTTC	TRBV5-1	TRBJ2-7	many	TRBD1
CASSLSSSGANVLTF	TGTGCCAGCAGTTTGAGTAGCTCTGGGGCCAACGTCCTGACTTTC	TRBV6-2/TRBV6-3	TRBJ2-6	many	.
CASSYSPPGGIYNQQFF	TGTGCCAGCAGTTACTCACCCCCTGGCGGGATCTACAATCAGCAGTTCTTC	TRBV6-9	TRBJ2-1	.	.
CSVMGNSNQPQHF	TGCAGCGTTATGGGGAATAGCAATCAGCCCCAGCATTTT	TRBV29-1	TRBJ1-5	many	.